This TCR beta chain was captured by sequencing in a study of cytomegalovirus exposure and HLA in healthy donors. The count of this clone is one. Its antigen is not known. PCR primers comprised 60 Vbeta and 13 Jbeta primers. Method: immunoSEQ multiplex PCR; TCRdb's copy keeps in-frame clones and lacks some. The sample records 77,000 or so clones, over 70% being singletons. In germline, CDR1 is WNHNN, CDR2 SYGVQD (reference sequence). This CDR3 is built from 15 residues. The V end was cut by 4 bases, the J end by 2 bases, with 14 bases between. Study results and caveats: DRB1 had the most TCR associations and HLA-C the fewest, a later analysis found, with rates varying by HLA locus. The majority of TCR sequences were rare, yet some public TCRs appeared in many donors. Common viral pathogens (according to a later analysis) appeared linked to several of the most significant clusters. HLA allele associations emerged for about 16,000 TCR beta sequences in a later analysis, at 0.05 false discovery rate.

The chain uses TRBV10-1 and TRBJ2-5; the D gene is possibly TRBD2 (6 bases). Source material: PBMCs. This clonotype was obtained from a woman aged 40 to 50 in good health and CMV-seronegative. CDR3: CASSGGSGPQETQYF. The CDR3, as DNA: TGCGCCAGCAGTGGAGGTAGCGGACCTCAAGAGACCCAGTACTTC.